The clone carrying this T cell receptor (beta chain) has a handful of counts. This CDR3 is 13 amino acids long. The V end was cut by 6 bases, the J end by 2 bases, with 7 bases between. Germline V CDR1 and CDR2: MNHEY, SVGAGI. This sample stems from a study of PD-1 blockade in classical Hodgkin lymphoma. Each patient relapsed following autologous stem cell transplantation, and prior brentuximab vedotin exposure differed. Clones were read by immunoSEQ multiplex PCR, and TCRdb kept only the in-frame ones, dropping some. The table records fewer than 70,000 clones, 85% to 90% of them present only once. The sequence was collected from a human donor with classical Hodgkin lymphoma. The source material was peripheral blood mononuclear cells (PBMCs), sampled before the second cycle of nivolumab. The chain has TRBV6-5 and TRBJ1-4; D gene unclear. As DNA, the CDR3 is TGTGCCAGCAGATTAACGACTAATGAAAAACTGTTTTTT. It yields the protein CASRLTTNEKLFF.